The rows below give T cell receptor beta chains drawn from one sample of a study of T cell responses to AZD1222 COVID-19 vaccine. TCRdb keeps only in-frame clones here, not all; method: immunoSEQ multiplex PCR. In the table there are fewer than 120,000 clones, just under 95% of which are singletons. This material consisted of peripheral blood, taken on day 0 of AZD1222 vaccination. These receptors were obtained from an adult in good health. Each CDR3 is given with its conserved first and last residue. A D gene is named only where the DNA matches it firmly. Size values are once, few and many counts, or a class for expanded clones, and some rows have none.

TRBV18	.	TRBJ2-3	.	CASSLRQDTDTQYF	TGTGCCAGCTCACTTCGACAGGACACAGATACGCAGTATTTT
TRBV3-1/TRBV3-2	.	TRBJ2-7	.	CASSRLAYEQYF	TGTGCCAGCAGCCGGCTAGCGTACGAGCAGTACTTC
TRBV18	.	TRBJ2-5	.	CASSPTEGGQETQYF	TGTGCCAGCTCACCAACGGAGGGGGGGCAAGAGACCCAGTACTTC
TRBV24-1	.	TRBJ2-1	.	CATSDPGRLNNEQFF	TGTGCCACCAGTGACCCGGGACGGCTTAATAATGAGCAGTTCTTC
TRBV27	.	TRBJ1-1	once	CASRGGRENTEAFF	TGTGCCAGCAGGGGAGGACGGGAAAACACTGAAGCTTTCTTT
TRBV27	.	TRBJ1-4	.	CASSPHRVGEKLFF	TGTGCCAGCAGTCCGCACAGGGTGGGTGAAAAACTGTTTTTT
TRBV12-3/TRBV12-4	TRBD2	TRBJ2-5	.	CASLAGGLETQYF	TGTGCCAGTCTAGCGGGGGGACTTGAGACCCAGTACTTC
TRBV28	.	TRBJ1-2	.	CASIPAGSYGYTF	TGTGCCAGCATCCCGGCGGGGAGCTATGGCTACACCTTC
TRBV6-5	.	TRBJ1-3	once	CASSYSRTSSGNTIYF	TGTGCCAGCAGTTACTCGCGGACTAGCTCTGGAAACACCATATATTTT
TRBV3-1/TRBV3-2	TRBD2	TRBJ2-3	.	CASSRWAGGATDTQYF	TGTGCCAGCAGCCGTTGGGCGGGGGGCGCAACAGATACGCAGTATTTT
TRBV10-1	.	TRBJ1-5	.	CASSEHGPRGWAQHF	TGCGCCAGCAGTGAACACGGCCCTCGGGGGTGGGCCCAGCATTTT
TRBV3-1/TRBV3-2	.	TRBJ1-1	.	CASSLMKGAEAFF	TGTGCCAGCAGCCTGATGAAAGGGGCTGAAGCTTTCTTT
TRBV7-6	TRBD2	TRBJ2-5	.	CASSLRGGPQETQYF	TGTGCCAGCAGCTTACGCGGGGGGCCGCAAGAGACCCAGTACTTC
TRBV19	.	TRBJ2-6	.	CASSIKDTGANVLTF	TGTGCCAGTAGTATTAAGGATACTGGGGCCAACGTCCTGACTTTC
TRBV3-1/TRBV3-2	TRBD1	TRBJ1-2	.	CASSEGTDYGYTF	TGTGCCAGCAGCGAAGGGACAGACTATGGCTACACCTTC
TRBV4-2	.	TRBJ1-1	.	CASSQVEIISEAFF	TGTGCCAGCAGCCAAGTAGAGATAATCTCTGAAGCTTTCTTT
TRBV12-3/TRBV12-4	.	TRBJ1-2	.	CASKPGYNYGYTF	TGTGCCAGCAAACCGGGGTACAACTATGGCTACACCTTC
TRBV5-6	.	TRBJ2-1	.	CASSLGRPNEQFF	TGTGCCAGCAGCTTAGGGCGCCCCAATGAGCAGTTCTTC
TRBV3-1/TRBV3-2	.	TRBJ1-2	once	CASSQDGGYGYTF	TGTGCCAGCAGCCAAGATGGTGGTTATGGCTACACCTTC
TRBV11-2	TRBD1	TRBJ2-7	.	CASSPGTGPYEQYF	TGTGCCAGCAGCCCCGGGACAGGGCCCTACGAGCAGTACTTC
TRBV4-2	.	TRBJ2-1	once	CASSQAGSSHNNEQFF	TGTGCCAGCAGCCAAGCTGGGTCAAGCCACAACAATGAGCAGTTCTTC
TRBV30	.	TRBJ1-1	.	CAWNDSGEAFF	TGTGCCTGGAACGACTCGGGAGAAGCTTTCTTT
TRBV14	TRBD1	TRBJ1-1	.	CASSQVDRVNTEAFF	TGTGCCAGCAGCCAAGTTGACAGGGTGAACACTGAAGCTTTCTTT
TRBV10-1	.	TRBJ1-6	.	CASGRSGDSPLHF	TGCGCCAGCGGCAGATCAGGCGATTCACCCCTCCACTTT
TRBV28	.	TRBJ1-5	.	CASSLRTEGNQPQHF	TGTGCCAGCAGTTTAAGGACAGAGGGCAATCAGCCCCAGCATTTT
TRBV5-5	TRBD1	TRBJ1-1	.	CASSWRDRWIQNTEAFF	TGTGCCAGCAGCTGGCGGGACAGGTGGATCCAGAACACTGAAGCTTTCTTT
TRBV6-5	TRBD1	TRBJ1-2	.	CASSYSGTDTYGYTF	TGTGCCAGCAGTTACTCCGGGACAGATACTTATGGCTACACCTTC
TRBV19	.	TRBJ2-5	.	CASSPGWIQETQYF	TGTGCCAGTAGCCCGGGTTGGATCCAAGAGACCCAGTACTTC
TRBV4-1	.	TRBJ2-1	.	CASVKGDEQFF	TGCGCCAGCGTAAAAGGCGATGAGCAGTTCTTC
TRBV2	.	TRBJ1-2	few	CASSPGPPGGRYTF	TGTGCCAGCAGTCCGGGACCGCCTGGAGGGCGCTACACCTTC
TRBV7-9	TRBD1	TRBJ2-1	once	CASSLGQGAGNEQFF	TGTGCCAGCAGCTTGGGACAGGGGGCTGGGAATGAGCAGTTCTTC
TRBV28	.	TRBJ2-5	.	CASSFRGDQYF	TGTGCCAGCAGTTTTCGGGGTGACCAGTACTTC
TRBV3-1/TRBV3-2	TRBD2	TRBJ2-1	.	CASSQLRLADYYNEQFF	TGTGCCAGCAGCCAACTTCGACTAGCGGATTACTACAATGAGCAGTTCTTC
TRBV27	.	TRBJ1-2	.	CASSLSFREDYGYTF	TGTGCCAGCAGTTTATCGTTCAGGGAGGACTATGGCTACACCTTC
TRBV10-3	.	TRBJ1-1	.	CAISDSKTEAFF	TGTGCCATCAGTGATTCGAAGACTGAAGCTTTCTTT
TRBV28	.	TRBJ1-5	.	CASSSMDTSNQPQHF	TGTGCCAGCAGTTCCATGGATACGAGCAATCAGCCCCAGCATTTT